The clone carrying this TCR beta chain was observed at least ten times. What it binds is not known. Alpha and beta constant-region primers primed reverse transcription of about 500 ng RNA. Alpha and beta chain libraries were made separately by chain-specific third strand synthesis with multiplexing indices. A 12-nucleotide barcode per molecule came from two concatenated random hexamers added pre-amplification. One entry per CDR3 protein, called by TCRdb with MiXCR from the 5' RACE reads. The sample holds 8,000 to 10,000 distinct CDR3 sequences, roughly 7.7% seen once. Trimming shortened V by 0 bases and J by 8 bases, and 13 bases separated the two germline ends. The germline CDR1 and CDR2 sequences are LGHNT and FRNRAP. The CDR3 extends over 14 amino acids. The source of the sample is a study of HIV-infected patients and healthy controls. Overall study findings and caveats: CDR3 sharing between individuals was lower in HIV-infected patients than in healthy controls. In healthy controls, MAIT alpha CDR3s were common; in HIV+ repertoires, severely depleted.

The repertoire came from unfractionated whole blood and reflected all unsorted peripheral T cells. Material: blood, obtained before antiretroviral therapy. The genes are TRBV12-5 and TRBJ1-2, with D uncertain. The receptor's source is an adult with HIV infection. Here the CDR3 DNA reads TGTGCTAGTGGTTTGGTAGGATGGTCCGGAGGCTACACCTTC. This sequence encodes CASGLVGWSGGYTF.